A selection of T cell receptor beta chains follows, all from one sample in a study of T cell clonotyping in hematopoietic cell transplantation. Sequencing was performed with immunoSEQ multiplex PCR; in TCRdb, only in-frame clones are kept and a portion is missing. The sample yields about 5,000 clones, nearly 90% seen once. This specimen consisted of peripheral blood mononuclear cells, obtained 100 days after allogeneic stem cell transplant. Receptors originate from a male patient aged 70 to 80 who had an allogeneic stem cell transplant from an unrelated donor, so T cells may come from the graft donor. Some clones in this sample may be carry-over from other donors' samples. CDR3s include the opening cysteine and the closing phenylalanine or tryptophan. The D gene is left open where the match is weak. Only some rows state a clone size, as once, few, many or a class for expanded clones.

CDR3 DNA: TGTGCCAGCAGCCCCCTGCGCGGACGGAACCAAGAGACCCAGTACTTC
CDR3 protein: CASSPLRGRNQETQYF
D gene: NA
J gene: TRBJ2-5
V gene: TRBV7-9
clone size: once

CDR3 DNA: TGTGCCAGCAGCCGCGGAGGGACTCATAACACCGGGGAGCTGTTTTTT
CDR3 protein: CASSRGGTHNTGELFF
D gene: NA
J gene: TRBJ2-2
V gene: TRBV7-2
clone size: NA

CDR3 DNA: TGTGCCATCAGTGAGTCGGCGGTCCTACTAGCCAAAAACATTCAGTACTTC
CDR3 protein: CAISESAVLLAKNIQYF
D gene: NA
J gene: TRBJ2-4
V gene: TRBV10-3
clone size: NA

CDR3 DNA: TGTGCCAGCAGCTTAGTACCGGGGGACCGGGGGAACACTGAAGCTTTCTTT
CDR3 protein: CASSLVPGDRGNTEAFF
D gene: NA
J gene: TRBJ1-1
V gene: TRBV7-2
clone size: NA

CDR3 DNA: TGTGCCAGCAGTACCCCCCCCGGGACCTTCTACGAGCAGTACTTC
CDR3 protein: CASSTPPGTFYEQYF
D gene: NA
J gene: TRBJ2-7
V gene: TRBV6-4
clone size: NA

CDR3 DNA: TGTGCCAGCGGTAGTGAAATGTCCTACGAGCAGTACTTC
CDR3 protein: CASGSEMSYEQYF
D gene: NA
J gene: TRBJ2-7
V gene: TRBV5-6
clone size: NA

CDR3 DNA: TGTGCCTCCAGGGGGGCGGGAGGTGAGACCCAGTACTTC
CDR3 protein: CASRGAGGETQYF
D gene: NA
J gene: TRBJ2-5
V gene: TRBV25-1
clone size: NA

CDR3 DNA: TGCAGCGAGAAAAGCCTGACAGGAGAAGCTTTCTTT
CDR3 protein: CSEKSLTGEAFF
D gene: NA
J gene: TRBJ1-1
V gene: TRBV29-1
clone size: once

CDR3 DNA: TGTGCCACCTCGGGGACAGGGAACACTGAAGCTTTCTTT
CDR3 protein: CATSGTGNTEAFF
D gene: TRBD1
J gene: TRBJ1-1
V gene: TRBV6-5
clone size: few

CDR3 DNA: TGTGCCAGCAGGGCCGACATACAAGAGACCCAGTACTTC
CDR3 protein: CASRADIQETQYF
D gene: NA
J gene: TRBJ2-5
V gene: TRBV2
clone size: NA

CDR3 DNA: TGCGCCAGCAGCCAAGTTTGGTCAGGAGACTACGAGCAGTACTTC
CDR3 protein: CASSQVWSGDYEQYF
D gene: NA
J gene: TRBJ2-7
V gene: TRBV4-3
clone size: NA

CDR3 DNA: TGTGCCTGGGAGGGGGACAACTATGGCTACACCTTC
CDR3 protein: CAWEGDNYGYTF
D gene: NA
J gene: TRBJ1-2
V gene: TRBV30
clone size: NA

CDR3 DNA: TGTGCCAGTAGTATATTACAGGGCGACGAGCAGTACTTC
CDR3 protein: CASSILQGDEQYF
D gene: NA
J gene: TRBJ2-7
V gene: TRBV19
clone size: large

CDR3 DNA: TGTGCCAGTAGTATAAGGAAACTAGCGGGCCTAGGGGAGCAGTTCTTC
CDR3 protein: CASSIRKLAGLGEQFF
D gene: TRBD2
J gene: TRBJ2-1
V gene: TRBV19
clone size: NA

CDR3 DNA: TGTGCCAGCAGTTCGGAAACGGGGGCCTACGAGCAGTACTTC
CDR3 protein: CASSSETGAYEQYF
D gene: NA
J gene: TRBJ2-7
V gene: TRBV28
clone size: NA

CDR3 DNA: TGCGCCAGCAGCCAAGAGGCGGCCGCACCCGAGCAGTACTTC
CDR3 protein: CASSQEAAAPEQYF
D gene: NA
J gene: TRBJ2-7
V gene: TRBV4-3
clone size: once

CDR3 DNA: TGTGCCAGCTCACGACAGGAGAACACTGAAGCTTTCTTT
CDR3 protein: CASSRQENTEAFF
D gene: NA
J gene: TRBJ1-1
V gene: TRBV18
clone size: NA

CDR3 DNA: TGTGCCATCAGTGAGGAGATTGCATATGAGCAGTTCTTC
CDR3 protein: CAISEEIAYEQFF
D gene: NA
J gene: TRBJ2-1
V gene: TRBV10-3
clone size: NA

CDR3 DNA: TGTGCCAGCAGAAGGGGGCGGGACAATGAGCAGTTCTTC
CDR3 protein: CASRRGRDNEQFF
D gene: TRBD1
J gene: TRBJ2-1
V gene: TRBV28
clone size: NA

CDR3 DNA: TGCGCCAGCAGCCAAGACAGATACTACGAGCAGTACTTC
CDR3 protein: CASSQDRYYEQYF
D gene: NA
J gene: TRBJ2-7
V gene: TRBV5-1
clone size: NA

CDR3 DNA: TGTGCCAGCAGTGGTCAGGGACTAGCGGGGACCTACGAGCAGTACTTC
CDR3 protein: CASSGQGLAGTYEQYF
D gene: TRBD2
J gene: TRBJ2-7
V gene: TRBV6-1
clone size: few

CDR3 DNA: TGCGCCAGCAGCCAAGGGGACGGAGACTACGAGCAGTACTTC
CDR3 protein: CASSQGDGDYEQYF
D gene: NA
J gene: TRBJ2-7
V gene: TRBV4-3
clone size: NA

CDR3 DNA: TGCGCCAGCACCTCACCGAGGGGGGGCGCGAACTATGGCTACACCTTC
CDR3 protein: CASTSPRGGANYGYTF
D gene: NA
J gene: TRBJ1-2
V gene: TRBV10-2
clone size: NA

CDR3 DNA: TGTGCCAGCAGCGTTGGGACAGGCCTTAATGAAAAACTGTTTTTT
CDR3 protein: CASSVGTGLNEKLFF
D gene: TRBD1
J gene: TRBJ1-4
V gene: TRBV9
clone size: NA

CDR3 DNA: TGTGCCAGCAGACCTCCCGGGACGGCGAACTATGGCTACACCTTC
CDR3 protein: CASRPPGTANYGYTF
D gene: NA
J gene: TRBJ1-2
V gene: TRBV27
clone size: NA

CDR3 DNA: TGCGCCAGCAGTGAGTCGTGGCAGTCCCCTGAAGCTTTCTTT
CDR3 protein: CASSESWQSPEAFF
D gene: NA
J gene: TRBJ1-1
V gene: TRBV10-1
clone size: NA

CDR3 DNA: TGTGCCAGCAGTTTAACCGACAGAGATTACGGGGAGCAGTACTTC
CDR3 protein: CASSLTDRDYGEQYF
D gene: NA
J gene: TRBJ2-7
V gene: TRBV28
clone size: NA

CDR3 DNA: TGCGCCAGCAGCTTGGGGGGGGTCGGAGAGACCCAGTACTTC
CDR3 protein: CASSLGGVGETQYF
D gene: NA
J gene: TRBJ2-5
V gene: TRBV5-1
clone size: NA

CDR3 DNA: TGCGCCAGCAGCTTGATCGGACTCACGTACCAAGAGACCCAGTACTTC
CDR3 protein: CASSLIGLTYQETQYF
D gene: NA
J gene: TRBJ2-5
V gene: TRBV5-1
clone size: NA

CDR3 DNA: TGTGCCAGCAGCTTGTTCGAAGGCTACGAGCAGTACTTC
CDR3 protein: CASSLFEGYEQYF
D gene: NA
J gene: TRBJ2-7
V gene: TRBV7-6
clone size: NA

CDR3 DNA: TGCGCCAGCAGCTTGGGAAGGACTAGCGGGAGAACAGATACGCAGTATTTT
CDR3 protein: CASSLGRTSGRTDTQYF
D gene: TRBD2
J gene: TRBJ2-3
V gene: TRBV5-1
clone size: NA

CDR3 DNA: TGTGCCAGCAGCTTGGACTACCGAAAATACAATGAGCAGTTCTTC
CDR3 protein: CASSLDYRKYNEQFF
D gene: NA
J gene: TRBJ2-1
V gene: TRBV5-6
clone size: NA

CDR3 DNA: TGTGCCAGCAGCCGCGCTCAGGGCGTGGAGCAGTACTTC
CDR3 protein: CASSRAQGVEQYF
D gene: NA
J gene: TRBJ2-7
V gene: TRBV6-6
clone size: NA

CDR3 DNA: TGTGCCAGCAGCGTATTTAACGGGAGGCAGTACTTC
CDR3 protein: CASSVFNGRQYF
D gene: NA
J gene: TRBJ2-7
V gene: TRBV9
clone size: NA